The 28 T cell receptor beta chains below come from one sample, sequenced in a study of cytomegalovirus exposure and HLA in healthy donors. Profiling relied on immunoSEQ multiplex PCR, and the TCRdb table lists in-frame clones only, not all of them. The data hold 200,000 to 300,000 clones, with approximately 86% observed a single time. The material sequenced was PBMCs. Receptors were obtained from a woman aged 25 to 39 in good health and CMV-seropositive.

The chain links TRBV30 to TRBJ1-1, with D unresolved. The CDR3 sequence is 13 residues long. V was shortened by 3 bases and J by 0 bases, with 8 bases between the two germline ends. Per the germline V gene, CDR1 is GTSNPN and CDR2 is SVGIG (reference sequence). CDR3 coding DNA: TGTGCCTGGAGCCTTAACATGAACACTGAAGCTTTCTTT. This sequence encodes CAWSLNMNTEAFF.

The gene calls are TRBV5-1 and TRBJ2-1; 9 bases map to TRBD2. The germline CDR1 and CDR2 sequences are SGHRS and YFSETQ. Trimming at V came to 0 bases and at J to 10 bases, leaving 8 bases not matched to a gene. This CDR3 spans 15 amino acids. The CDR3 region is CASSLGQREVGEQFF. The DNA for the CDR3 is TGCGCCAGCAGCTTGGGCCAGCGGGAGGTGGGGGAGCAGTTCTTC.

The V call is TRBV27, the J call TRBJ2-3; 8 bases are shared with TRBD2. V dropped 1 base and J dropped 3; count of bases not matched to a gene: 9. The CDR3 extends over 17 amino acids. CDR1 is MNHEY and CDR2 is SMNVEV in the germline V gene (reference sequence). CDR3 DNA: TGTGCCAGCAGTTTATTCCCGGGGGGGGATTGGACAGATACGCAGTATTTT. Translating gives CASSLFPGGDWTDTQYF.

The V call is TRBV9, the J call TRBJ1-1; D gene uncertain. CDR1 and CDR2 (germline): SGDLS, YYNGEE. V dropped 1 base and J dropped 3 bases, with 10 bases sitting between them. CDR3 size: 14 residues. CDR3 in DNA: TGTGCCAGCAGCGTACAAGAGCAGGACACTGAAGCTTTCTTT. The encoded protein is CASSVQEQDTEAFF.

The chain links TRBV5-1 to TRBJ2-5; tentatively, D is TRBD1 (6 bases). V was clipped by 7 bases and J by 4 bases, with 14 bases between them. The CDR3 has 13 residues. The germline CDR1 and CDR2 sequences are SGHRS and YFSETQ. The CDR3 DNA follows: TGCGCCAGCTCTTCACAGGGTTCAGAGACCCAGTACTTC. Its translation: CASSSQGSETQYF.

The chain uses TRBV18 and TRBJ2-2, with 7 bases identical to TRBD1. The CDR3 totals 16 residues. Trimming cost V 3 bases and J 4 bases; bases outside gene matches: 8. Germline V CDR1 and CDR2: KGHSH, LQKENI. The CDR3 bases are TGTGCCAGCTCACCTTTGTGGGACAGCGGCACCGGGGAGCTGTTTTTT. Its translation is CASSPLWDSGTGELFF. Together with reference TRBV18 and TRBJ2-2, the CDR3 gives the full variable domain: NAGVMQNPRHLVRRRGQEARLRCSPMKGHSHVYWYRQLPEEGLKFMVYLQKENIIDESGMPKERFSAEFPKEGPSILRIQQVVRGDSAAYFCASSPLWDSGTGELFFGEGSRLTVL.

The V and J genes are TRBV10-3 and TRBJ1-2; 11 bases match TRBD1. The CDR3 extends over 16 amino acids. V was clipped by 10 bases and J by 4 bases; unmatched bases: 14. Germline V CDR1 and CDR2: ENHRY, SYGVKD. CDR3 residues: CATDSGTGGSLYGYTF. The CDR3, as DNA: TGTGCCACCGACTCCGGGACAGGGGGGTCCCTCTATGGCTACACCTTC.

The chain carries TRBV6-5 and TRBJ2-1; 9 positions match TRBD2. J lost 7 bases, V lost 2 bases, and 9 bases had no gene match. In germline, CDR1 is MNHEY, CDR2 SVGAGI. The CDR3 sequence is 16 residues long. This chain's CDR3 is CASSYLSGSVVNEQFF. CDR3 bases: TGTGCCAGCAGTTACCTTAGCGGGAGTGTAGTAAATGAGCAGTTCTTC.

The rearrangement uses TRBV6-5 and TRBJ2-5, with TRBD2 identical over 12 bases. Trimming removed 2 bases from V and 4 bases from J; junction bases left unmatched: 2. This CDR3 is 15 amino acids long. CDR1 MNHEY and CDR2 SVGAGI come from the germline V gene. Here the CDR3 reads CASSYGLAGRETQYF. Here the CDR3 DNA reads TGTGCCAGCAGTTACGGACTAGCGGGAAGAGAGACCCAGTACTTC.

V usage is TRBV6-5 and J usage is TRBJ1-1; D is possibly TRBD1 (6 bases). The V and J ends lost 7 bases and 2 bases respectively, with 17 bases between them. In germline, CDR1 is MNHEY, CDR2 SVGAGI. The CDR3 loop spans 15 amino acids. CDR3 protein: CASKEIWTDNTEAFF. In nucleotides, the CDR3 is TGTGCCAGCAAAGAGATCTGGACAGATAACACTGAAGCTTTCTTT.

This sequence joins TRBV2 and TRBJ1-5; 8 bases fit TRBD1. Per germline, CDR1 SNHLY and CDR2 FYNNEI. CDR3 length: 15 residues. J lost 4 bases, V lost 4 bases, and 6 bases had no gene match. In nucleotides, the CDR3 is TGTGCCAGCAGTGTGGGACAGGCCCTTAATCAGCCCCAGCATTTT. It is translated as CASSVGQALNQPQHF.

The rearrangement links TRBV6-1 to TRBJ2-2, with TRBD1 matching 7 bases. V lost 8 bases and J lost 9; bases outside the gene matches: 6. Germline CDR1 MNHNS, CDR2 SASEGT. The CDR3 is made up of 12 amino acids. CDR3 sequence reads: CASGRGGWELFF. CDR3 DNA: TGTGCCAGCGGGCGAGGGGGCTGGGAGCTGTTTTTT.

CDR3 protein: CASSLIGGGGIETQYF. The CDR3 DNA follows: TGTGCCAGCAGTTTAATCGGCGGCGGAGGCATAGAGACCCAGTACTTC. This chain connects TRBV27 to TRBJ2-5; the D gene is possibly TRBD2 (5 bases). V was trimmed by 2 bases and J by 4 bases, leaving 17 bases between them. There are 16 residues in the CDR3. Germline CDR1 and CDR2: MNHEY and SMNVEV (reference sequence).

The chain joins TRBV27 to TRBJ2-2; possibly TRBD2 for D (6 bases). The V and J ends lost 4 bases and 3 bases respectively, with 9 bases between them. Germline assignment: CDR1 MNHEY and CDR2 SMNVEV (reference sequence). The CDR3 length is 14 residues. CDR3 nucleotides: TGTGCCAGCAGTTCCCCTAGCGACACCGGGGAGCTGTTTTTT. Protein: CASSSPSDTGELFF.

This rearrangement joins TRBV4-1 to TRBJ2-5, with D perhaps matching TRBD1 (5 bases). In germline, CDR1 is MGHRA, CDR2 YSYEKL. The CDR3 is made up of 15 amino acids. V was cut by 0 bases and J by 4 bases, with 12 bases left in between. CDR3 in DNA: TGCGCCAGCAGCCAAGAGCAGGGAAGGGGAGAGACCCAGTACTTC. As protein: CASSQEQGRGETQYF.

The chain uses TRBV14 and TRBJ2-3; 11 bases match TRBD2. CDR1 SGHDN and CDR2 FVKESK come from the germline V gene. The CDR3 is 18 amino acids. J lost 6 bases, V lost 0 bases, and 11 bases had no gene match. This CDR3 is CASSQDRRLAGRGDTQYF. The CDR3 DNA sequence: TGTGCCAGCAGCCAAGATCGGAGACTAGCGGGAAGAGGGGATACGCAGTATTTT.

The gene calls are TRBV11-3 and TRBJ2-1; TRBD2 aligns across 7 bases. The CDR3 has 15 residues. Germline loops: CDR1 SGHNT, CDR2 YENEEA. V shed 5 bases and J 4 bases; nucleotides not matched to a gene: 8. CDR3 nucleotide sequence: TGTGCCAGCAGCCTGGAGGCGGGAGAGTACAATGAGCAGTTCTTC. Translation: CASSLEAGEYNEQFF.

There are a few counts of this clone. The V gene is TRBV6-5, the J gene TRBJ1-2, with TRBD1 as a possible D gene (5 bases). Germline loops: CDR1 MNHEY, CDR2 SVGAGI. The CDR3 runs to 16 residues. V was shortened by 0 bases and J by 4 bases, with 15 bases between the two germline ends. The CDR3 nucleotides are TGTGCCAGCAGTTACTCGAATTCAGGGCTTGGCTATGGCTACACCTTC. Protein: CASSYSNSGLGYGYTF.

The chain combines TRBV19 with TRBJ2-7, with 7 positions matching TRBD2. V lost 6 bases and J lost 3; bases outside the gene matches: 8. The CDR3 consists of 14 residues. CDR1 is LNHDA, CDR2 SQIVND, per germline (reference sequence). CDR3 DNA sequence: TGTGCCAGTAGCCCTGCGGGAGACGTCTACGAGCAGTACTTC. Amino acids: CASSPAGDVYEQYF.

V usage is TRBV27 and J usage is TRBJ2-7; 9 nucleotides match TRBD1. Germline V CDR1 and CDR2: MNHEY, SMNVEV (reference sequence). J lost 12 bases, V lost 4 bases, and 10 bases had no gene match. The length of the CDR3 is 13 residues. The CDR3, as DNA: TGTGCCAGCAGTTCGTCCCGATCGGACAGGGGGTACTTC. This encodes CASSSSRSDRGYF.

This clone was counted once. V usage is TRBV5-1 and J usage is TRBJ1-1, with D unresolved. The CDR3 has 15 amino acids. Trimming removed 0 bases at V and 4 bases at J, with 13 bases between. Germline V gene data show CDR1 as SGHRS and CDR2 as YFSETQ. The DNA for the CDR3 is TGCGCCAGCAGCTTGGCCCAGGCCATTGGCACTGAAGCTTTCTTT. This codes for CASSLAQAIGTEAFF.

This sequence joins TRBV4-2 and TRBJ1-2, with D perhaps matching TRBD1 (6 bases). CDR1 and CDR2 from the germline V gene are LGHNA and YNFKEQ. This CDR3 comprises 17 residues. Trimming stripped 3 bases from V and 4 bases from J, with 21 bases between. CDR3 nucleotide sequence: TGTGCCAGCAGCCAGGTCCTACTCACAGGGAACGTCTATGGCTACACCTTC. It yields the protein CASSQVLLTGNVYGYTF.

The V and J genes are TRBV27 and TRBJ1-2, with D perhaps TRBD1 (5 bases). V was pared by 5 bases and J by 3 bases, with 16 bases between. CDR3 length: 15 amino acids. Germline V gene sequence: CDR1 MNHEY, CDR2 SMNVEV (reference sequence). CDR3: CASSIVGGAYYGYTF. CDR3 DNA: TGTGCCAGCAGTATTGTCGGAGGGGCGTACTATGGCTACACCTTC.

This clone was picked up one time. J is TRBJ1-2 and V is TRBV6-4, with D hard to call. V dropped 2 bases and J dropped 8 bases, with 12 bases sitting between them. The CDR3 has 13 amino acids. The germline CDR1 and CDR2 sequences are MRHNA and SNTAGT. This chain's CDR3 is CASSDNGDGGYTF. In DNA form, the CDR3 reads TGTGCCAGCAGTGACAACGGGGATGGAGGCTACACCTTC.

The V and J genes are TRBV6-1 and TRBJ2-7; perhaps TRBD2 as D (5 bases). V was trimmed by 3 bases and J by 2 bases, leaving 8 bases between them. The CDR3 runs 13 residues. Per the germline V gene, CDR1 is MNHNS and CDR2 is SASEGT. The CDR3 bases are TGTGCCAGCAGTGACGGGGAGCCCTACGAGCAGTACTTC. Encoded protein: CASSDGEPYEQYF.

The chain has TRBV2 and TRBJ2-2; a weak D match, TRBD2 (5 bases). Trimming cost V 2 bases and J 0 bases, with 13 bases left between them. Germline V gene data show CDR1 as SNHLY and CDR2 as FYNNEI. This CDR3 is built from 17 residues. CDR3 loop: CASSEPLLVSNTGELFF. The CDR3 nucleotides are TGTGCCAGCAGTGAACCTCTACTAGTATCGAACACCGGGGAGCTGTTTTTT.

The sample holds one count of this clone. V gene TRBV2 combines with J gene TRBJ1-2; no definite D call. In germline, CDR1 is SNHLY, CDR2 FYNNEI. The ends were cut back, 1 base at V and 5 bases at J, with 8 bases in the middle. The CDR3 consists of 13 residues. The CDR3: CASSEEQTYGYTF. CDR3 bases: TGTGCCAGCAGTGAAGAGCAGACTTATGGCTACACCTTC.

The sample holds a few counts of this clone. The V call is TRBV7-8, the J call TRBJ1-5, with D tentatively TRBD1 (5 bases). Trimming removed 4 bases from V and 2 bases from J, with 12 bases in between. Germline V lookup: CDR1 SGHVS, CDR2 FQNEAQ. This CDR3 spans 15 amino acids. This CDR3 reads CASSSRARGNQPQHF. CDR3 nucleotides: TGTGCCAGCAGCTCCAGGGCCAGGGGCAATCAGCCCCAGCATTTT.